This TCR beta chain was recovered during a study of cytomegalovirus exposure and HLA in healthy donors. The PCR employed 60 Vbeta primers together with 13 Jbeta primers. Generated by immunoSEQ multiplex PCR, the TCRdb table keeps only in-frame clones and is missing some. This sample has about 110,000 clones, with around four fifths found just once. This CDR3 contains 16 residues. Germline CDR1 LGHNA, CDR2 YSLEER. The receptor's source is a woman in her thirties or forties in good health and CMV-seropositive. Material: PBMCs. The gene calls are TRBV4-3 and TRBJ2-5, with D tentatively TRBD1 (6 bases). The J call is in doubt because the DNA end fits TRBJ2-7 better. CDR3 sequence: CASSQEDRLSPPEQYF. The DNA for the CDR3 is TGCGCCAGCAGCCAAGAGGACAGACTCAGTCCCCCCGAGCAGTACTTC.